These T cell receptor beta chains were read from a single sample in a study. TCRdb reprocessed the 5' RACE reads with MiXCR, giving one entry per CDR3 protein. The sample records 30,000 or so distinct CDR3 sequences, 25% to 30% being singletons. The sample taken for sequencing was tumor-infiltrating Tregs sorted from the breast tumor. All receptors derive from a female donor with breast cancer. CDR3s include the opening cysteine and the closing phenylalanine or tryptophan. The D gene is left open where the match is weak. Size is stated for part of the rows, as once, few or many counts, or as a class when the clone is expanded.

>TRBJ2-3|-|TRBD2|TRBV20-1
TGCAGTGCTAGGGGGGCCCAGACTAGCGGGAGGGGAACAGATACGCAGTATTTT
CSARGAQTSGRGTDTQYF
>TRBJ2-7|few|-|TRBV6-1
TGTGCCAGCAGTGACTGGCGGGTGCCCTACGAGCAGTACTTC
CASSDWRVPYEQYF
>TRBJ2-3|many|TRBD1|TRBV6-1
TGTGCCAGCAGGCTGGGACAGATCCTCGCAGATACGCAGTATTTT
CASRLGQILADTQYF
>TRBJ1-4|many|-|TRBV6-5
TGTGCCAGCAGTTACTCGAGTAGTGCGGGAGAAAAACTGTTTTTT
CASSYSSSAGEKLFF
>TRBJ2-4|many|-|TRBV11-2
TGTGCCAGCAGCCTGGGCGCTTTGGGCATTCAGTACTTC
CASSLGALGIQYF
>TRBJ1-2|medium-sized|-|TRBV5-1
TGCGCCAGCAGCTTGGGGCAATATACTAACTATGGCTACACCTTC
CASSLGQYTNYGYTF
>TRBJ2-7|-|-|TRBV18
TGTGCCAGCTCACCAGTTCAGAATGCCTACGAGCAGCACTTC
CASSPVQNAYEQHF
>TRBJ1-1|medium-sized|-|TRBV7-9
TGTGCCGGAGTCGGGGAAACTGAAGCTTTCTTT
CAGVGETEAFF
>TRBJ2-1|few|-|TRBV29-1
TGCAGCGTTGAAAGGGCGGGCAATGAGCAGTTCTTC
CSVERAGNEQFF
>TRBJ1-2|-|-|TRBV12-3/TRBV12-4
TGTGCCAGCAGTCCCCTCTATGGCTACACCTTC
CASSPLYGYTF
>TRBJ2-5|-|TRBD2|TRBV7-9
TGTGCCAGCAGCTTAATGGGCGGGAGGGAAGAGACCCAGTACTTC
CASSLMGGREETQYF
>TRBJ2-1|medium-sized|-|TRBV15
TGTGCCACCAGCATCGTTAGATTCAATGAGCAGTTCTTC
CATSIVRFNEQFF
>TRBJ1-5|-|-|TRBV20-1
TGCAGTGCTAGGAACGCTATGGGGGGTAGCAATCAGCCCCAGCATTTT
CSARNAMGGSNQPQHF
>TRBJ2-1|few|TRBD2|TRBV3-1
TGTACCAGCAGCCAACCCCTGGGGGAGGGCGGGGATGAGCAGTTCTTC
CTSSQPLGEGGDEQFF
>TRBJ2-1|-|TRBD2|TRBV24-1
TGTGCCACCAGTGGCGGGGGTGGTCTTGCGGGAGGGAGCTCCTACAATGAGCAGTTCTTC
CATSGGGGLAGGSSYNEQFF
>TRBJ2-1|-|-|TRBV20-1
TGCAGTGCCTTAGAAACCTACAATGAGCAGTTCTTC
CSALETYNEQFF
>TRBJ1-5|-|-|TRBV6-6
TGTGCCAGCAGTATAGAAACAGGGTTTCAGCCCCAGCATTTT
CASSIETGFQPQHF
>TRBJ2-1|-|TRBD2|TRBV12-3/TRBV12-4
TGTGCCAGCATCACGGGGACTAGCGGGAGCAATGAGCAGTTCTTC
CASITGTSGSNEQFF
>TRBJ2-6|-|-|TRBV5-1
TGCGCCAGCAGCACCCAACCCATCGGCTCTGGGGCCAACGTCCTGACTTTC
CASSTQPIGSGANVLTF
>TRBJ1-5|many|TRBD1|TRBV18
TGTGCCAGCTCGCTTTCGGGACAGGGCGATCAGCCCCAGCATTTT
CASSLSGQGDQPQHF
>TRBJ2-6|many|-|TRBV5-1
TGCGCCAGCAGCTTGGTCTACGGTATAAGACAGGCCAGCTCTGGGGCCAACGTCCTGACTTTC
CASSLVYGIRQASSGANVLTF
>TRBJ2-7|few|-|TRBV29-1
TGCAGCGGCCGGGACGGAGCCTACGAGCAGTACTTC
CSGRDGAYEQYF
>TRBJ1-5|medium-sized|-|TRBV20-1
TGCAGTGCTAGGGGCCGTAGCAATCAGCCCCAGCATTTT
CSARGRSNQPQHF
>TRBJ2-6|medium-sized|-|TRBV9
TGTGCCAGCAGCGTAGACGGCCTTGGCGCCTGGGGGGCCAACGTCCTGACTTTC
CASSVDGLGAWGANVLTF
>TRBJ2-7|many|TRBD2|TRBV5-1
TGCGCCAGCAGTCACACTAGCGGGGGATCCTACGAGCAGTACTTC
CASSHTSGGSYEQYF
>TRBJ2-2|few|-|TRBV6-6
TGTGCCAGCAGTGTAGGGGTCGCCGGGGAGCTGTTTTTT
CASSVGVAGELFF
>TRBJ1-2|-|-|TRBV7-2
TGTGCCAGCAGCTTGGCCCAAAGGAACTATGGCTACACCTTC
CASSLAQRNYGYTF
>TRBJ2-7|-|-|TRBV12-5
TGTGCTAGTGGTCCCAGGCACGAGCTGTACTTC
CASGPRHELYF
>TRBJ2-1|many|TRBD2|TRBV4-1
TGCGCCAGCAGCCGACTCGTAGTTAGCGGGAATACCCATGAGCAGTTCTTC
CASSRLVVSGNTHEQFF
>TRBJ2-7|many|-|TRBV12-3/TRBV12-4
TGTGCCAGCAGTTTAGGAACAGTTTTCGATCGCGAGCAGTACTTC
CASSLGTVFDREQYF
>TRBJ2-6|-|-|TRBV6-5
TGTGCCAGCAGCTACGGGGACTCTGGGGCCAACGTCCTGACTTTC
CASSYGDSGANVLTF
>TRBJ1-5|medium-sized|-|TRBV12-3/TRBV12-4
TGTGCCAGCAGTCCCCCGACAGTCTTCAGGCCCCAGCATTTT
CASSPPTVFRPQHF
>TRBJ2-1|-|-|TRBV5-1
TGCGCCAGCAGTTCGGGCCTACAAAACAATGAGCTGTCCTTC
CASSSGLQNNELSF
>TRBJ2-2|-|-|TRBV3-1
TGTGCCAGCAGCCCAACGACCACTACCGGGGAGCTGTTTTTT
CASSPTTTTGELFF
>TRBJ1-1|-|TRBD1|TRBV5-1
TGCGCCAGCGCCCTGGGACAGGGGGCTGAAGCTTTCTTT
CASALGQGAEAFF
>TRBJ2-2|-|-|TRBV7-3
TGTGCCAGCAGCCAGGGACGTCTCGGGACCGGGGAGCTGTTTTTT
CASSQGRLGTGELFF
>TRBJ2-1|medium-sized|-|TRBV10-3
TGTGCCATCAGTGAAGGGGGTTCCTACAATGAGCAGTTCTTC
CAISEGGSYNEQFF
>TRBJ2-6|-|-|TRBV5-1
TGCGCCAGCAGCTTAAACGGTGGGGGGCGTTTTAGCTCTGGGGACAACGTCCTGACTTTC
CASSLNGGGRFSSGDNVLTF
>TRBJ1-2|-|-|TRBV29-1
TGCAGCGTTGAACCCCTGGCAGCCGACTACACCTTC
CSVEPLAADYTF
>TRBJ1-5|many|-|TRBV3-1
TGTGCCAGCAGCCAAGGGCCCGGGGGAGTAACGCCCCAGCATTTT
CASSQGPGGVTPQHF
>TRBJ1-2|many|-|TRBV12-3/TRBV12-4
TGTGCCAGCAGTTCTCAGGGGTTCTATGGCTACACCTTC
CASSSQGFYGYTF
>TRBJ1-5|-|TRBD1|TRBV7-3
TGTGCCAGCAGCTCCGGACAGGGGGTCCGAAGCAATCAGCCCCAGCATTTT
CASSSGQGVRSNQPQHF
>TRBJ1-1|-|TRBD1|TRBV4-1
TGCGCCAGCAGCCAGGGGGACAGGGATGAAGCTTTCTTT
CASSQGDRDEAFF
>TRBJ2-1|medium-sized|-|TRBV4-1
TGCGCCAGCAGCCAAGGGGCAGGAGTGGATGAGCAGTTCTTC
CASSQGAGVDEQFF
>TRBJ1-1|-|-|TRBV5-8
TGTGCCAGCAGCTGGGGCCTGAACACTGAAGCTTTCTTT
CASSWGLNTEAFF